This T cell receptor (beta chain) was sequenced in a study of T-cell reconstitution after alpha-beta-depleted transplantation in children. Study observations and caveats: T-cell counts and diversity at one year following transplant were attributed mainly to newly produced T cells. Expanded graft clones, several hundred of them, were reportedly the source of alpha-beta T cells about two months after transplant.

For TCRbeta, the library was prepared with unique molecular identifiers. TCRdb processed the PCR reads anew with MiXCR; each CDR3 protein has one entry. The data show under 50,000 distinct CDR3 sequences, about 9% seen once. Trimming removed 4 bases from V and 1 base from J, with 29 bases in between. CDR3 length: 21 amino acids. CDR1 is MGHRA, CDR2 YSYEKL, per germline. A few counts support this clonotype. Its cognate antigen is unknown. The J gene is TRBJ2-1, the V gene TRBV4-1; D may match TRBD1 or TRBD2 (5 bases each). The input for sequencing was PBMCs, mostly from graft donor cells, taken 60 days after TCRalphabeta/CD19-depleted stem cell transplant. The sequence was obtained from a male patient aged 2 to 10 who had a stem cell transplant for chronic granulomatous disease, so the T cells may come from the graft donor. The CDR3 loop reads CASSPRPPGPRVLRSYNEQFF. The CDR3 bases are TGCGCCAGCAGCCCCAGACCCCCGGGACCCCGGGTCCTCCGTTCCTACAATGAGCAGTTCTTC.